This is a list of T cell receptor beta chains from one sample in a study of vaccination and CD4 T cells after COVID-19. These receptors are not linked to any known antigen. TCRdb analysed the PCR reads with MiXCR anew, one entry per CDR3 protein. The sample shows approximately 13,000 distinct CDR3 sequences, 79% of them seen only once. Specimen: CD4+ T cells from blood, cultured in vitro. These TCRs come from a human donor who had recovered from COVID-19. The CDR3 runs from the conserved cysteine through the conserved F or W. The order of the fields is clone size, V gene, D gene, J gene, CDR3 DNA, CDR3 protein. The D gene is left open where the match is weak. Clone size is given for some rows only: seen once, a few or many times, or a class if the clone is expanded.

size: .; V: TRBV20-1; D: TRBD1; J: TRBJ2-1; DNA: TGCAGTGCTAGTTTGGACAGGGGGACCGGCAATGAGCAGTTCTTC; CDR3: CSASLDRGTGNEQFF
size: once; V: TRBV7-9; D: TRBD1; J: TRBJ1-2; DNA: TGTGCCAGCAGTCAGGGACAGGGAGGCGCCCATAACTATGGCTACACCTTC; CDR3: CASSQGQGGAHNYGYTF
size: once; V: TRBV20-1; D: TRBD1; J: TRBJ2-5; DNA: TGCAGTGCAAGAGGGGGCTCCGGGACAGGGTCGTCAGAGACCCAGTACTTC; CDR3: CSARGGSGTGSSETQYF
size: .; V: TRBV20-1; D: .; J: TRBJ1-5; DNA: TGCAGTCCCGACCGGCAGCCCCAGCATTTT; CDR3: CSPDRQPQHF
size: .; V: TRBV30; D: .; J: TRBJ1-2; DNA: TGTGCCTGGACCCTACCGGGGGGCTCCTCTAACTATGGCTACACCTTC; CDR3: CAWTLPGGSSNYGYTF
size: .; V: TRBV15; D: .; J: TRBJ1-5; DNA: TGTGCCACCAGCAAAGGAGGGGGCAATCAGCCCCAGCATTTT; CDR3: CATSKGGGNQPQHF
size: once; V: TRBV7-9; D: .; J: TRBJ1-2; DNA: TGTGCCGTAGAACAGGGACCAGGCTACACCTTC; CDR3: CAVEQGPGYTF
size: .; V: TRBV6-1; D: .; J: TRBJ1-5; DNA: TGTGCCAGCAGTGATAGGGACACTGCGAATCAGCCCCAGCATTTT; CDR3: CASSDRDTANQPQHF
size: .; V: TRBV27; D: TRBD2; J: TRBJ2-5; DNA: TGTGCCAGCACGGCTCAGGGGACTAGGGGGGAGACCCAGTACTTC; CDR3: CASTAQGTRGETQYF
size: .; V: TRBV20-1; D: .; J: TRBJ1-3; DNA: TGCAGTGCCGAGAGATGGTCAGACGGAAACACCATATATTTT; CDR3: CSAERWSDGNTIYF
size: .; V: TRBV4-2; D: .; J: TRBJ1-6; DNA: TGTGCCAGCAGCCAAGACCGGGGTCATAATTCACCCCTCCACTTT; CDR3: CASSQDRGHNSPLHF
size: .; V: TRBV20-1; D: TRBD2; J: TRBJ2-7; DNA: TGCAGTGCTAGCCCAAAACTAGCGGGAAGCTACGAGCAGTACTTC; CDR3: CSASPKLAGSYEQYF
size: few; V: TRBV6-1; D: .; J: TRBJ2-5; DNA: TGTGCCAGCAGTGCCGCAGGGCTGGGGGGAGAGACCCAGTACTTC; CDR3: CASSAAGLGGETQYF
size: .; V: TRBV7-6; D: TRBD1; J: TRBJ1-6; DNA: TGTGCCAGCAGCTTTCGACAGGGGGCGTCGGGAAATTCACCCCTCCACTTT; CDR3: CASSFRQGASGNSPLHF
size: .; V: TRBV6-1; D: TRBD1; J: TRBJ1-2; DNA: TGTGCCAGCAGTCACCAGGGGGGAAAGGGCTATGGCTACACCTTC; CDR3: CASSHQGGKGYGYTF
size: .; V: TRBV27; D: TRBD2; J: TRBJ2-3; DNA: TGTGCCAGCAGCGGGACTAGTGACGGCACAGATACGCAGTATTTT; CDR3: CASSGTSDGTDTQYF
size: .; V: TRBV20-1; D: .; J: TRBJ2-5; DNA: TGCAGTGCCCAGAGACCTCCCGAGACCCAGTACTTC; CDR3: CSAQRPPETQYF
size: once; V: TRBV5-1; D: TRBD1; J: TRBJ1-5; DNA: TGCGCCAGCAGACCCGGACAGGGCGGAAGCAATCAGCCCCAGCATTTT; CDR3: CASRPGQGGSNQPQHF
size: .; V: TRBV15; D: .; J: TRBJ2-2; DNA: TGTGCCACCAGCAGAGATGTGGCGGGAACGAACACCGGGGAGCTGTTTTTT; CDR3: CATSRDVAGTNTGELFF
size: .; V: TRBV6-1; D: TRBD1; J: TRBJ2-7; DNA: TGTGCCAGCAGACGGACAGGGAGTCTGACAGAGCAGTACTTC; CDR3: CASRRTGSLTEQYF